These T cell receptor beta chains were read from a single sample in a study of graft-versus-host responses after intestinal transplantation. Antigens for these TCRs are unknown. Clones were sequenced by immunoSEQ multiplex PCR, and TCRdb holds only the in-frame ones, with some missing. The sample lists just under 65,000 clones, 90% occurring once. The specimen comprised unstimulated CD8+ T cells sorted from spleen or lymph node cells, sampled before transplant. The receptor source for this set is a human donor who was the organ donor for an intestinal transplant. CDR3s include the opening cysteine and the closing phenylalanine or tryptophan. The D gene is left open where the match is weak. Size is stated for part of the rows, as once, few or many counts, or as a class when the clone is expanded.

cdr3_length: 15
j_call: TRBJ2-2
d_call: NA
clone_size: NA
v_call: TRBV9
cdr3_nt: TGTGCCAGCAGCGGACCTAGGGGCCCGAACGGGGAGCTGTTTTTT
cdr3_aa: CASSGPRGPNGELFF

cdr3_length: 15
j_call: TRBJ2-2
d_call: TRBD2
clone_size: NA
v_call: TRBV19
cdr3_nt: TGTGCCAGTTCTACAGGGACTAGCGGCACCGGGGAGCTGTTTTTT
cdr3_aa: CASSTGTSGTGELFF

cdr3_length: 13
j_call: TRBJ2-7
d_call: NA
clone_size: NA
v_call: TRBV2
cdr3_nt: TGTGCCAGCTTTGGCAGGGAGGACGGCGAGCAGTACTTC
cdr3_aa: CASFGREDGEQYF

cdr3_length: 16
j_call: TRBJ1-1
d_call: TRBD1
clone_size: NA
v_call: TRBV19
cdr3_nt: TGTGCCAGTAGTATACCTCGACAGGGATCGAACACTGAAGCTTTCTTT
cdr3_aa: CASSIPRQGSNTEAFF

cdr3_length: 15
j_call: TRBJ2-7
d_call: TRBD2
clone_size: NA
v_call: TRBV27
cdr3_nt: TGTGCCAGCAGTCCTTCTGCTAGCGGAGACTACGAGCAGTACTTC
cdr3_aa: CASSPSASGDYEQYF

cdr3_length: 13
j_call: TRBJ2-1
d_call: NA
clone_size: NA
v_call: TRBV6-5
cdr3_nt: TGTGCCAGCAGTCGGTCTTCCTACAATGAGCAGTTCTTC
cdr3_aa: CASSRSSYNEQFF

cdr3_length: 13
j_call: TRBJ2-7
d_call: NA
clone_size: NA
v_call: TRBV28
cdr3_nt: TGTGCCAGCAGTTTAGGGTGCGGGTGCGAGCAGTACTTC
cdr3_aa: CASSLGCGCEQYF

cdr3_length: 17
j_call: TRBJ2-1
d_call: TRBD2
clone_size: NA
v_call: TRBV19
cdr3_nt: TGTGCCAGTAGTCCCTCTAGCGGGAGTCGAAGTGGGAATGAGCAGTTCTTC
cdr3_aa: CASSPSSGSRSGNEQFF

cdr3_length: 14
j_call: TRBJ2-7
d_call: TRBD2
clone_size: NA
v_call: TRBV7-9
cdr3_nt: TGTGCCAGCAAAGCAGGGACTAGGCCAGGGGAGCAGTACTTC
cdr3_aa: CASKAGTRPGEQYF

cdr3_length: 13
j_call: TRBJ2-7
d_call: NA
clone_size: NA
v_call: TRBV28
cdr3_nt: TGTGCCAGCAGTTTATTGGGAGAATCCGAGCAGTACTTC
cdr3_aa: CASSLLGESEQYF

cdr3_length: 17
j_call: TRBJ1-1
d_call: NA
clone_size: once
v_call: TRBV7-3
cdr3_nt: TGTGCCAGCAGCTTAACCTCCGGGGGGCTCATGAACACTGAAGCTTTCTTT
cdr3_aa: CASSLTSGGLMNTEAFF

cdr3_length: 13
j_call: TRBJ2-1
d_call: TRBD2
clone_size: NA
v_call: TRBV2
cdr3_nt: TGTGCCAGCATCCGGGAGGGCCACAATGAGCAGTTCTTC
cdr3_aa: CASIREGHNEQFF

cdr3_length: 15
j_call: TRBJ1-1
d_call: NA
clone_size: once
v_call: TRBV18
cdr3_nt: TGTGCCAGCTTACAGGGTATCTCCGAGAACACTGAAGCTTTCTTT
cdr3_aa: CASLQGISENTEAFF

cdr3_length: 11
j_call: TRBJ1-1
d_call: NA
clone_size: NA
v_call: TRBV19
cdr3_nt: TGTGCCAGCATTAGAGGTTACGAAGCTTTCTTT
cdr3_aa: CASIRGYEAFF

cdr3_length: 15
j_call: TRBJ2-3
d_call: TRBD1
clone_size: NA
v_call: TRBV9
cdr3_nt: TGTGCCAGCAGCCGAGCCCGGGACAGCCCCCATACGCAGTATTTT
cdr3_aa: CASSRARDSPHTQYF

cdr3_length: 16
j_call: TRBJ2-5
d_call: NA
clone_size: NA
v_call: TRBV27
cdr3_nt: TGTGCCAGCAGCCCCGGACTCCCTTCGTTCTTGGAGACCCAGTACTTC
cdr3_aa: CASSPGLPSFLETQYF

cdr3_length: 17
j_call: TRBJ2-2
d_call: TRBD2
clone_size: NA
v_call: TRBV4-2
cdr3_nt: TGTGCCAGCAGCCAAGATAGACTAGCGTTGAACACCGGGGAGCTGTTTTTT
cdr3_aa: CASSQDRLALNTGELFF

cdr3_length: 15
j_call: TRBJ2-1
d_call: TRBD1
clone_size: NA
v_call: TRBV27
cdr3_nt: TGTGCCAGCAGTTTATCAGGGACAGGGAGCAATGAGCAGTTCTTC
cdr3_aa: CASSLSGTGSNEQFF

cdr3_length: 14
j_call: TRBJ1-1
d_call: TRBD1
clone_size: NA
v_call: TRBV28
cdr3_nt: TGTGCCAGCGCGCCGGGGACAGCCTCCCCTGAAGCTTTCTTT
cdr3_aa: CASAPGTASPEAFF

cdr3_length: 15
j_call: TRBJ2-7
d_call: NA
clone_size: NA
v_call: TRBV27
cdr3_nt: TGTGCCAGCAGTCTCGAGGGGGGGGCTGGATACGAGCAGTACTTC
cdr3_aa: CASSLEGGAGYEQYF

cdr3_length: 15
j_call: TRBJ2-1
d_call: TRBD2
clone_size: NA
v_call: TRBV2
cdr3_nt: TGTGCCAGCAGTGGGACTAGCGGGGCCTACAATGAGCAGTTCTTC
cdr3_aa: CASSGTSGAYNEQFF

cdr3_length: 19
j_call: TRBJ2-6
d_call: NA
clone_size: NA
v_call: TRBV21-1
cdr3_nt: TGTGCCAGCAGCAAAGAAGGGACAGTCCTGCCCTCTGGGGCCAACGTCCTGACTTTC
cdr3_aa: CASSKEGTVLPSGANVLTF

cdr3_length: 13
j_call: TRBJ1-1
d_call: TRBD1
clone_size: NA
v_call: TRBV28
cdr3_nt: TGTGCCAGCAGTTCACTACAGGGGACTGAAGCTTTCTTT
cdr3_aa: CASSSLQGTEAFF

cdr3_length: 14
j_call: TRBJ2-7
d_call: TRBD1
clone_size: NA
v_call: TRBV5-6
cdr3_nt: TGTGCCAGCAGCTTGTCAGGGGGAAGGTACGAGCAGTACTTC
cdr3_aa: CASSLSGGRYEQYF

cdr3_length: 17
j_call: TRBJ2-1
d_call: TRBD2
clone_size: once
v_call: TRBV6-7
cdr3_nt: TGTGCCAGCAGTTCCGCGAGGATCATTAGCGGGCTATATGAGCAGTTCTTC
cdr3_aa: CASSSARIISGLYEQFF

cdr3_length: 15
j_call: TRBJ2-1
d_call: TRBD2
clone_size: NA
v_call: TRBV19
cdr3_nt: TGTGCCAGTAGCGCCCCCGAAGCGGGAGGGCTGGAGCAGTTCTTC
cdr3_aa: CASSAPEAGGLEQFF

cdr3_length: 15
j_call: TRBJ2-2
d_call: NA
clone_size: NA
v_call: TRBV4-3
cdr3_nt: TGCGCCAGCAGCCAAGATTCCCGGAACACCGGGGAGCTGTTTTTT
cdr3_aa: CASSQDSRNTGELFF

cdr3_length: 18
j_call: TRBJ2-3
d_call: TRBD2
clone_size: NA
v_call: TRBV13
cdr3_nt: TGTGCCAGCAGCTCCCGGACTGGACTAGCGGGAGTGGCAGATACGCAGTATTTT
cdr3_aa: CASSSRTGLAGVADTQYF

cdr3_length: 20
j_call: TRBJ2-5
d_call: TRBD2
clone_size: NA
v_call: TRBV29-1
cdr3_nt: TGCAGCGTTGGGGGGACGGGAGGGCGGTTCGGGGCTGGTCTCCAAGAGACCCAGTACTTC
cdr3_aa: CSVGGTGGRFGAGLQETQYF

cdr3_length: 11
j_call: TRBJ2-3
d_call: NA
clone_size: NA
v_call: TRBV4-1
cdr3_nt: TGCGCCAGCAGCCAAGAGCGAGCGCAGTATTTT
cdr3_aa: CASSQERAQYF

cdr3_length: 16
j_call: TRBJ2-5
d_call: TRBD2
clone_size: NA
v_call: TRBV10-2
cdr3_nt: TGCGCCAGCAGTCAAGGGGCTAGCGGAAGGGAGGGGACCCAGTACTTC
cdr3_aa: CASSQGASGREGTQYF

cdr3_length: 15
j_call: TRBJ2-1
d_call: TRBD2
clone_size: NA
v_call: TRBV7-2
cdr3_nt: TGTGCCAGCAGCCCAAGCGGGAGCTCCTACAATGAGCAGTTCTTC
cdr3_aa: CASSPSGSSYNEQFF

cdr3_length: 18
j_call: TRBJ2-1
d_call: NA
clone_size: NA
v_call: TRBV7-3
cdr3_nt: TGTGCCAGCAGCTTAACCAACCCCTCTGGGCCGAGTGGCAATGAGCAGTTCTTC
cdr3_aa: CASSLTNPSGPSGNEQFF

cdr3_length: 16
j_call: TRBJ2-7
d_call: NA
clone_size: NA
v_call: TRBV4-3
cdr3_nt: TGCGCCAGCAGCCAAGATTTTGGAGCTCACTTCTACGAGCAGTACTTC
cdr3_aa: CASSQDFGAHFYEQYF

cdr3_length: 13
j_call: TRBJ2-7
d_call: NA
clone_size: NA
v_call: TRBV6-1
cdr3_nt: TGTGCCAGCAGGCTCGCGGGGCCCTACGAGCAGTACTTC
cdr3_aa: CASRLAGPYEQYF

cdr3_length: 21
j_call: TRBJ2-3
d_call: TRBD2
clone_size: NA
v_call: TRBV7-8
cdr3_nt: TGTGCCAGCAGCTTACATCCGTATCTCTTGGGACTAGTTAAAACTACAGATACGCAGTATTTT
cdr3_aa: CASSLHPYLLGLVKTTDTQYF

cdr3_length: 19
j_call: TRBJ1-1
d_call: NA
clone_size: NA
v_call: TRBV7-9
cdr3_nt: TGTGCCAGCAGCTTAGTAGGTCCGGGTCCAAGGCCCTCGAACACTGAAGCTTTCTTT
cdr3_aa: CASSLVGPGPRPSNTEAFF

cdr3_length: 18
j_call: TRBJ1-5
d_call: NA
clone_size: once
v_call: TRBV10-1
cdr3_nt: TGCGCCAGCAGTGAAGGGCGGACTAACTTCGGAAGCAATCAGCCCCAGCATTTT
cdr3_aa: CASSEGRTNFGSNQPQHF

cdr3_length: 20
j_call: TRBJ1-2
d_call: TRBD1
clone_size: once
v_call: TRBV19
cdr3_nt: TGTGCCAGTAGTGTACCGGGACAGGGCCTTATCGTGGGAGCTAACTATGGCTACACCTTC
cdr3_aa: CASSVPGQGLIVGANYGYTF

cdr3_length: 12
j_call: TRBJ2-7
d_call: NA
clone_size: NA
v_call: TRBV30
cdr3_nt: TGTGCCTTGCGGGACAGCCACTACGAGCAGTACTTC
cdr3_aa: CALRDSHYEQYF

cdr3_length: 15
j_call: TRBJ2-7
d_call: NA
clone_size: NA
v_call: TRBV5-1
cdr3_nt: TGCGCCAGCAGCTTGGATAAACCGAGGGTCTACGAGCAGTACTTC
cdr3_aa: CASSLDKPRVYEQYF

cdr3_length: 16
j_call: TRBJ2-7
d_call: TRBD1
clone_size: NA
v_call: TRBV7-6
cdr3_nt: TGTGCCAGCAGCTTAGCGGGGACAGGGGGCTCCTACGAGCAGTACTTC
cdr3_aa: CASSLAGTGGSYEQYF

cdr3_length: 13
j_call: TRBJ2-7
d_call: NA
clone_size: NA
v_call: TRBV7-9
cdr3_nt: TGTGCCAGCAGTCATACAGGGACCTACGAGCAGTACTTC
cdr3_aa: CASSHTGTYEQYF

cdr3_length: 15
j_call: TRBJ1-1
d_call: NA
clone_size: NA
v_call: TRBV19
cdr3_nt: TGTGCCAGTAGTCCCCAGTTAGGGGCGAACACTGAAGCTTTCTTT
cdr3_aa: CASSPQLGANTEAFF

cdr3_length: 12
j_call: TRBJ2-5
d_call: NA
clone_size: NA
v_call: TRBV5-1
cdr3_nt: TGCGCCAGCAGCTCGTTCCAAGAGACCCAGTACTTC
cdr3_aa: CASSSFQETQYF